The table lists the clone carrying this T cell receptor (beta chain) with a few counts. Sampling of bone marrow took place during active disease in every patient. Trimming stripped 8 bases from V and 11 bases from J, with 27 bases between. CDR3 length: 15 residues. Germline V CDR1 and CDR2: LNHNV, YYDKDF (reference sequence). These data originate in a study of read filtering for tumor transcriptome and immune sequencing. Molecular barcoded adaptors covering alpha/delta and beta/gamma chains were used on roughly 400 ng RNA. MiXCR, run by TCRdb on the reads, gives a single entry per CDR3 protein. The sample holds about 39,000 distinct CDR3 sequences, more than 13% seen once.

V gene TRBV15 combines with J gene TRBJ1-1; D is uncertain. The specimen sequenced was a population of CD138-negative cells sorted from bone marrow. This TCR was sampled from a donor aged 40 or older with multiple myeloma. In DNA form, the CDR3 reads TGTGCCACCCGCTGGAGCCGGACGGACCCGAGAGGGGCTTTCTTT. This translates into CATRWSRTDPRGAFF.